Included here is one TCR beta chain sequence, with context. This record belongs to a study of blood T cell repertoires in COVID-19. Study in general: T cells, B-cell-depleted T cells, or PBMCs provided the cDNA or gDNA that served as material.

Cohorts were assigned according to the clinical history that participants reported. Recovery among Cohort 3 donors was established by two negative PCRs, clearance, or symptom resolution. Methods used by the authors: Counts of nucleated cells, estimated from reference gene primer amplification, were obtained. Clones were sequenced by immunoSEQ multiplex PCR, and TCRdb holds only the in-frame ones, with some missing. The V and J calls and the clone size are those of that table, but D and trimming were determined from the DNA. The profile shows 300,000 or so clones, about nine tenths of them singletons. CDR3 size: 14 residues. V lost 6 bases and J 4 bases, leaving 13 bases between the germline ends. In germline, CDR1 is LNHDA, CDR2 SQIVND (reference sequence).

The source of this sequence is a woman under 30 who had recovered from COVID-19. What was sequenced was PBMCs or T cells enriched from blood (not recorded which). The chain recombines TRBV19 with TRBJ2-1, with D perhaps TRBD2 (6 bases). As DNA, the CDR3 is TGTGCCAGTAGGGGGACTGGAAAATACAATGAGCAGTTCTTC. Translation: CASRGTGKYNEQFF.